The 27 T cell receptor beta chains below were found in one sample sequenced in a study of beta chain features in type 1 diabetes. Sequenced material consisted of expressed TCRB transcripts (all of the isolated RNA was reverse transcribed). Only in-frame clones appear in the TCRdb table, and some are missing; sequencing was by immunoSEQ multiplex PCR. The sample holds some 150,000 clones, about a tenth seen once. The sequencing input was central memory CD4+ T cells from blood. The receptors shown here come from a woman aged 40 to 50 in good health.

The CDR3 DNA is TGCGCCAGCAGTTACGAAACAGGGGAAGGGACCCAGTACTTC. This translates into CASSYETGEGTQYF. The V call is TRBV4-1, the J call TRBJ2-5; TRBD1 matches 7 bases. After removal of 6 bases from V and 7 bases from J, the junction contained 11 bases not matched to a gene. This CDR3 is 14 amino acids long. CDR1 is MGHRA and CDR2 is YSYEKL in the germline V gene.

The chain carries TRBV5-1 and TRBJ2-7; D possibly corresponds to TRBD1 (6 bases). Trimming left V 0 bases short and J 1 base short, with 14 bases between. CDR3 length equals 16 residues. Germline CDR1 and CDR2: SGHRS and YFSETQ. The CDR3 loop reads CASSLDLRTVSYEQYF. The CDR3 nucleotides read TGCGCCAGCAGCTTGGATTTAAGGACAGTTTCCTACGAGCAGTACTTC.

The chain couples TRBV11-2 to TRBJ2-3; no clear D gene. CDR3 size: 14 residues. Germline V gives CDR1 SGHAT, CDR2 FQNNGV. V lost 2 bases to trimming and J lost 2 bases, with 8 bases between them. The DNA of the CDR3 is TGTGCCAGCAGCTTAAATTACAACACAGATACGCAGTATTTT. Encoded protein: CASSLNYNTDTQYF.

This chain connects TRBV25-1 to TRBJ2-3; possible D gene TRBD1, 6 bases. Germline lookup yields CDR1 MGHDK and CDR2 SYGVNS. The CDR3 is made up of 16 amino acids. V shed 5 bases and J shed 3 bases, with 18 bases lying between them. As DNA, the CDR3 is TGTGCCAGCAGTACACCCTCCGGGACAACGACAGATACGCAGTATTTT. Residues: CASSTPSGTTTDTQYF. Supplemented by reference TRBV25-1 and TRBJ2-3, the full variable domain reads EADIYQTPRYLVIGTGKKITLECSQTMGHDKMYWYQQDPGMELHLIHYSYGVNSTEKGDLSSESTVSRIRTEHFPLTLESARPSHTSQYLCASSTPSGTTTDTQYFGPGTRLTVL.

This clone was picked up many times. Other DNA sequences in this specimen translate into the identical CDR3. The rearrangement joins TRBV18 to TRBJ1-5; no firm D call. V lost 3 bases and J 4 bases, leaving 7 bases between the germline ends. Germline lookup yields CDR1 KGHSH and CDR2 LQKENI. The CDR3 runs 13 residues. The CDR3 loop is CASSPAGNQPQHF. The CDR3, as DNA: TGTGCCAGCTCACCTGCGGGTAATCAGCCCCAGCATTTT.

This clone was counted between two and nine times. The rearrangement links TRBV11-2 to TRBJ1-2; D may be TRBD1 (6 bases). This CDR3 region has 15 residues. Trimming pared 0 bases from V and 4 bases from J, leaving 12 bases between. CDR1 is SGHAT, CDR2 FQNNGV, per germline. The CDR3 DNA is TGTGCCAGCAGCTTAGACCGACAGGCGGGCTATGGCTACACCTTC. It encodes CASSLDRQAGYGYTF.

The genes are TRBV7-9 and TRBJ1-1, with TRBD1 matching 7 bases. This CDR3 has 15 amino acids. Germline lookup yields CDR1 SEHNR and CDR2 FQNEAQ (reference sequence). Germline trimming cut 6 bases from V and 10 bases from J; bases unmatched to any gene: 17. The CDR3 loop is CASSPGGPLGWGAFF. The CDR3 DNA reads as TGTGCCAGCAGTCCAGGGGGGCCTCTAGGGTGGGGAGCTTTCTTT.

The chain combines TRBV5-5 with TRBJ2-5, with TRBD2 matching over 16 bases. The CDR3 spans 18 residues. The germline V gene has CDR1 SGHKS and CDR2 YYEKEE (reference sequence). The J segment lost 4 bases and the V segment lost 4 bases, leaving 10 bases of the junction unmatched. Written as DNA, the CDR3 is TGTGCCAGCAGCCCGGGACTAGCGGGGGGGCCCTGGCGAGAGACCCAGTACTTC. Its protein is CASSPGLAGGPWRETQYF.

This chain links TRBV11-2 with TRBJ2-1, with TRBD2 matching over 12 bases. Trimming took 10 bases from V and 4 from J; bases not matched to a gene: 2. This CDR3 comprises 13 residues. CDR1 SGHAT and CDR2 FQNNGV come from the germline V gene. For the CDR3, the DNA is TGTGCCATTACTAGCGGGGGGTACAATGAGCAGTTCTTC. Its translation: CAITSGGYNEQFF.

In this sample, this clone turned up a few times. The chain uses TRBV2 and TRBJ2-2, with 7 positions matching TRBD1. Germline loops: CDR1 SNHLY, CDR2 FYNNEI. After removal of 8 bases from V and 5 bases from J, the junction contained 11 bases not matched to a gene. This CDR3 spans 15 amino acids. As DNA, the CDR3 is TGTGCCAGCGACGGTACGGGACAGATTACCGGGGAGCTGTTTTTT. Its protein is CASDGTGQITGELFF.

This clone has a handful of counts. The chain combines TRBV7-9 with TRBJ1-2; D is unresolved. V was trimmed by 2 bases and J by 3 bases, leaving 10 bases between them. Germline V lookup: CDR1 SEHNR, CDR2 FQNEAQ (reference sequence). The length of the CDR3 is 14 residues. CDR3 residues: CASSLSVADYGYTF. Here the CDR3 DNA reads TGTGCCAGCAGCTTATCAGTGGCAGACTATGGCTACACCTTC.

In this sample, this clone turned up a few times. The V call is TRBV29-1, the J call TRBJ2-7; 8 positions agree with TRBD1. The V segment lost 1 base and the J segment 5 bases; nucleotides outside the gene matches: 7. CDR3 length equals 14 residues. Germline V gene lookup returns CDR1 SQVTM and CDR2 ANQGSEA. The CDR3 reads CSVEGGQGTDEQYF. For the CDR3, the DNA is TGCAGCGTTGAAGGTGGACAGGGTACCGACGAGCAGTACTTC.

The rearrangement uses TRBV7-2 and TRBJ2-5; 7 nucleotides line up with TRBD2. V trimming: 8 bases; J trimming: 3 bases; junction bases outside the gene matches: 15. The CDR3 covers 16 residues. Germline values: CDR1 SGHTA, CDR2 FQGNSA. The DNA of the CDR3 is TGTGCCAGCCCCTGGGCGGCAGCGGGGCTTGAAGAGACCCAGTACTTC. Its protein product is CASPWAAAGLEETQYF.

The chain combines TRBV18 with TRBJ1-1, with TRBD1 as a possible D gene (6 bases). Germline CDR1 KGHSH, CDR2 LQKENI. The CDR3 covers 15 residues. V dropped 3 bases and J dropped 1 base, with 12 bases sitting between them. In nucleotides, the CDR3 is TGTGCCAGCTCACCCGCGACAGGCCCGAACACTGAAGCTTTCTTT. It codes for CASSPATGPNTEAFF.

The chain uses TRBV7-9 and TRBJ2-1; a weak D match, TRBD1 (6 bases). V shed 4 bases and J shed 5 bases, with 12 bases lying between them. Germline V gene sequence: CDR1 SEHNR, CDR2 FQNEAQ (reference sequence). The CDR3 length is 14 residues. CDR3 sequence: CASSSPDRNNEQFF. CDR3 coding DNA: TGTGCCAGCAGCTCGCCGGACAGAAACAATGAGCAGTTCTTC.

CDR3 loop: CASSPPASGGSYNEQFF. The CDR3 DNA is TGTGCCAGCTCACCACCGGCGAGCGGGGGGTCATACAATGAGCAGTTCTTC. The chain couples TRBV18 to TRBJ2-1, with 9 bases matching TRBD2. Trimming cost V 0 bases and J 4 bases; bases outside gene matches: 7. CDR1 and CDR2 (germline): KGHSH, LQKENI. This CDR3 has 17 residues.

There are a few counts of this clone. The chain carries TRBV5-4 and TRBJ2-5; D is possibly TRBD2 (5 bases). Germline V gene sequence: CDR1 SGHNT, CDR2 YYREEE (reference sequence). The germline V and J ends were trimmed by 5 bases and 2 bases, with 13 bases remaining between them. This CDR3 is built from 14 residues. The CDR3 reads CASSRGTGQETQYF. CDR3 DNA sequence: TGTGCCAGCAGTCGAGGTACGGGACAAGAGACCCAGTACTTC.

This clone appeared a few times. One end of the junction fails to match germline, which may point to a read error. CDR3 in DNA: TGCAGCGTTGATAGGGGAGGCCTGCCGAATTTT. Protein sequence: CSVDRGGLPNF. This rearrangement joins TRBV29-1 to TRBJ2-3; TRBD2 might be the D (6 bases). This CDR3 has 11 amino acids. Germline V gene lookup returns CDR1 SQVTM and CDR2 ANQGSEA.

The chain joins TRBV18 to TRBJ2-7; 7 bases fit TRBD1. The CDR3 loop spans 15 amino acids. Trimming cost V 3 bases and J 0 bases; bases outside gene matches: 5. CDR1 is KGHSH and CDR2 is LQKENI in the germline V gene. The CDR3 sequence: CASSPVGTASYEQYF. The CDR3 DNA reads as TGTGCCAGCTCACCCGTCGGGACAGCCTCCTACGAGCAGTACTTC.

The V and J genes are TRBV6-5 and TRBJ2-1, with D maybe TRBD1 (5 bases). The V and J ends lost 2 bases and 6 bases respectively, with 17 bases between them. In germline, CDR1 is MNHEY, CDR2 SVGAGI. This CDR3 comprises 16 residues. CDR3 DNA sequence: TGTGCCAGCAGTTACCATAAGGGAACAGGCGGCAATGAGCAGTTCTTC. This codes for CASSYHKGTGGNEQFF.

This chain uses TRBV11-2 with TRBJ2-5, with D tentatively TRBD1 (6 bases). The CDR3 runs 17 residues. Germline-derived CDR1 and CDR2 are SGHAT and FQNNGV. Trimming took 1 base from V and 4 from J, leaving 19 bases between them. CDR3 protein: CASSLGVRDTWGETQYF. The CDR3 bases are TGTGCCAGCAGCTTAGGGGTACGGGACACCTGGGGAGAGACCCAGTACTTC. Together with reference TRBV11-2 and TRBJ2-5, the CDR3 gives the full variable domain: EAGVAQSPRYKIIEKRQSVAFWCNPISGHATLYWYQQILGQGPKLLIQFQNNGVVDDSQLPKDRFSAERLKGVDSTLKIQPAKLEDSAVYLCASSLGVRDTWGETQYFGPGTRLLVL.

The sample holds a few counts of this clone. DNA of the CDR3: TGTGCCAGCGCCGGGACAGGGGTCGGCTACACCTTC. This codes for CASAGTGVGYTF. V and J are TRBV2 and TRBJ1-2, with 10 bases fitting TRBD1. The germline gives CDR1 SNHLY, CDR2 FYNNEI. The CDR3 is made up of 12 amino acids. V was pared by 8 bases and J by 8 bases, with 5 bases of the junction left unmatched.

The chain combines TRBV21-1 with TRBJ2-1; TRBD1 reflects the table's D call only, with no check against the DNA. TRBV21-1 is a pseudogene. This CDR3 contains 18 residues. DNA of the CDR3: TGTGCCAGCAGCAAAAAAAGGATGAGGGGGACGGGGAACAATGAGCAGTTCTTC. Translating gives CASSKKRMRGTGNNEQFF.

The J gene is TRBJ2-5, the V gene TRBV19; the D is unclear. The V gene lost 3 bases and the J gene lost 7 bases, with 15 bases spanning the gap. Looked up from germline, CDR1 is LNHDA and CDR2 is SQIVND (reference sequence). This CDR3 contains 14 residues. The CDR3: CASSIGVRSGTQYF. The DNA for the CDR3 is TGTGCCAGTAGTATCGGTGTCCGATCGGGGACCCAGTACTTC.

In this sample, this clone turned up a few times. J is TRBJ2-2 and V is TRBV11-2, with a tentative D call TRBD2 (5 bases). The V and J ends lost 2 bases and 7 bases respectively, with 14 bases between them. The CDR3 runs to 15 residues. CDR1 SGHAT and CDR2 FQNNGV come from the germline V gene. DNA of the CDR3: TGTGCCAGCAGCTTACATCCGGGAAGCAACGGGGAGCTGTTTTTT. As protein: CASSLHPGSNGELFF.

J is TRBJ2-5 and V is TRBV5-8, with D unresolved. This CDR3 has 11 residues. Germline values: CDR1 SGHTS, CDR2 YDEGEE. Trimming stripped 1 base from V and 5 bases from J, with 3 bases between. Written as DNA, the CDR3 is TGTGCCAGCAGCTTGCTGGAGACCCAGTACTTC. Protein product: CASSLLETQYF.

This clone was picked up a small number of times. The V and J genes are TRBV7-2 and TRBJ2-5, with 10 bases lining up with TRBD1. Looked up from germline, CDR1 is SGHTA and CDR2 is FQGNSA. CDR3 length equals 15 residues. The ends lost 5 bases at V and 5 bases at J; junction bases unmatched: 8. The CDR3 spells CASSRDRGRGETQYF. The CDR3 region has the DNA TGTGCCAGCAGCCGCGACAGGGGGCGCGGTGAGACCCAGTACTTC.